This entry describes one TCR beta chain. Per the authors' pipeline: Amplification of reference gene primers provided the estimated nucleated cell counts. Measured with immunoSEQ multiplex PCR; TCRdb has only the in-frame clones, and not every one. V and J calls and clone size are copied from that table; D and trimming were computed from the DNA. This sample has 14,000 or so clones, with 84% found just once. This sample was taken from a study of blood T cell repertoires in COVID-19. Study at large: There were acute and convalescent COVID-19 samples, and they came from the United States, Italy and Spain. PBMCs, B-cell-depleted T cells, or T cells were the source of the cDNA or gDNA that made up the material.

Trimming took off 2 bases at V and 7 bases at J, with 21 bases between the two ends. The CDR3 is 17 residues long. Germline V gives CDR1 LGHDT, CDR2 YNNKEL (reference sequence). V gene TRBV3-1 (or the pseudogene TRBV3-2) combines with J gene TRBJ1-5; D not certain. Sequences were obtained from peripheral blood. The TCR comes from a woman aged 50 to 65 with active or convalescent COVID-19. The DNA of the CDR3 is TGTGCCAGCAGCCAATCCTCCAGGTTTACCCCTCTCCAGCCCCAGCATTTT. It specifies CASSQSSRFTPLQPQHF.